The 6 T cell receptor beta chains below were found in one sample sequenced in a study of Tregs in tolerant kidney transplant recipients. Profiling relied on immunoSEQ multiplex PCR, and the TCRdb table lists in-frame clones only, not all of them. The sample holds some 250,000 clones; 80% to 85% are singletons and the top ten take about 0.58%. The sample was CD4+ T cells from blood. The receptors stem from a human donor in good health.

In this sample, this clone turned up once. Relative to the germline gene, one junction end is altered; a read error may explain this. The CDR3 reads CASSVPGGCTF. The CDR3 nucleotides read TGTGCCAGCAGTGTCCCCGGTGGCTGCACCTTC. The rearrangement joins TRBV6-1 to TRBJ1-2; D is undetermined. CDR1 and CDR2 (germline): MNHNS, SASEGT. The CDR3 contains 11 residues.

V usage is TRBV29-1 and J usage is TRBJ2-3; 8 nucleotides align to TRBD1. V gave up 4 bases and J gave up 3 bases; unmatched junction bases: 12. CDR3 length: 16 residues. CDR1 is SQVTM and CDR2 is ANQGSEA in the germline V gene. CDR3 DNA: TGCAGCGTTGTTGTGGGACCCGACAGGGGAACAGATACGCAGTATTTT. Its protein product is CSVVVGPDRGTDTQYF.

This clone has just a few counts. The rearrangement uses TRBV30 and TRBJ2-2; 10 nucleotides align to TRBD2. Germline CDR1 GTSNPN, CDR2 SVGIG (reference sequence). The CDR3 spans 15 residues. The junction had 2 bases not matched to a gene; V was cut back by 3 bases and J by 1 base. The CDR3 nucleotides are TGTGCCTGGAGAGTAGCGGGGGGGAACACCGGGGAGCTGTTTTTT. It yields the protein CAWRVAGGNTGELFF.

The chain joins TRBV10-1 to TRBJ1-6; possible D gene TRBD1, 6 bases. Trimming cost V 3 bases and J 12 bases, with 12 bases left between them. The CDR3 contains 13 residues. Germline-derived CDR1 and CDR2 are WNHNN and SYGVQD (reference sequence). As DNA, the CDR3 is TGCGCCAGCAGTGATTCCCAGGGGAGACCCCTCCACTTT. It codes for CASSDSQGRPLHF.

The CDR3 nucleotides read TGCGCCAGCAGCCAATCACCCGGGGCCACAGATACGCAGTATTTT. Its protein product is CASSQSPGATDTQYF. J is TRBJ2-3 and V is TRBV5-1; tentatively, D is TRBD1 or TRBD2 (5 bases each). This CDR3 is built from 15 residues. The germline CDR1 and CDR2 sequences are SGHRS and YFSETQ. Trimming removed 4 bases from V and 2 bases from J, with 14 bases in between.

The CDR3 sequence: CASSITSTTNTGELFF. The DNA of the CDR3 is TGTGCCAGCAGCATAACCAGTACTACGAACACCGGGGAGCTGTTTTTT. V gene TRBV7-2 combines with J gene TRBJ2-2; D gene uncertain. This CDR3 spans 16 amino acids. Trimming pared 5 bases from V and 0 bases from J, leaving 13 bases between. CDR1 is SGHTA and CDR2 is FQGNSA in the germline V gene.